The 9 T cell receptor beta chains below all came from one sample that was sequenced in a study of blood T cell repertoires in COVID-19. TCRdb keeps only in-frame clones here, not all; method: immunoSEQ multiplex PCR. The repertoire holds roughly 160,000 clones, with about 80% as singletons. Sequenced material: peripheral blood. The origin of the receptors is a man in his 70s with active or convalescent COVID-19.

The chain links TRBV30 to TRBJ2-5; 8 bases fit TRBD2. Germline V CDR1 and CDR2: GTSNPN, SVGIG (reference sequence). This CDR3 region has 15 residues. Unmatched junction bases numbered 9, after V lost 1 base and J lost 5 bases. The CDR3 region is CAWSGNRGGSETQYF. The CDR3 DNA reads TGTGCCTGGAGTGGCAATCGGGGGGGCTCGGAGACCCAGTACTTC.

The chain combines TRBV7-9 with TRBJ2-3; the match to TRBD2 covers 13 bases. Germline trimming cut 3 bases from V and 6 bases from J; bases unmatched to any gene: 9. The CDR3 totals 17 residues. Germline V gene lookup returns CDR1 SEHNR and CDR2 FQNEAQ (reference sequence). The CDR3 loop reads CASSLGLAGLISDTQYF. CDR3 in DNA: TGTGCCAGCAGCTTGGGACTAGCGGGACTAATATCGGATACGCAGTATTTT.

V usage is TRBV28 and J usage is TRBJ2-1; D remains unclear. Looked up from germline, CDR1 is MDHEN and CDR2 is SYDVKM. Trimming left V 5 bases short and J 15 bases short, with 14 bases between. There are 11 residues in the CDR3. Here the CDR3 reads CASSPRNNRFF. In nucleotides, the CDR3 is TGTGCCAGCAGTCCGCGGAACAATCGGTTCTTC.

This clone was counted only a few times. V is TRBV3-1 (or the pseudogene TRBV3-2) and J is TRBJ1-2, with a tentative D call TRBD1 (5 bases). This CDR3 region has 16 residues. Germline values: CDR1 LGHDT, CDR2 YNNKEL (reference sequence). Trimming stripped 3 bases from V and 4 bases from J, with 18 bases between. The CDR3 region is CASSHGDSAIVYGYTF. As DNA, the CDR3 is TGTGCCAGCAGCCATGGTGACAGTGCCATAGTCTATGGCTACACCTTC.

V usage is TRBV7-2 and J usage is TRBJ1-5; D is perhaps TRBD1 (5 bases). CDR3 length equals 15 residues. The germline V gene has CDR1 SGHTA and CDR2 FQGNSA. Trimming stripped 5 bases from V and 9 bases from J, with 20 bases between. The CDR3 loop reads CASSQSSGPGLPQHF. CDR3 DNA sequence: TGTGCCAGCAGCCAGTCTTCAGGGCCCGGGTTGCCCCAGCATTTT.

CDR3 DNA: TGTGCCACCGGGTATGGGGCAACTGGAAACACCATATATTTT. This gives the protein CATGYGATGNTIYF. J is TRBJ1-3 and V is TRBV19, with a possible D match to TRBD1 (5 bases). Trimming took off 10 bases at V and 2 bases at J, with 15 bases between the two ends. The germline gives CDR1 LNHDA, CDR2 SQIVND (reference sequence). This CDR3 has 14 residues.

The V and J genes are TRBV24-1 and TRBJ2-1; 11 bases map to TRBD1. This CDR3 has 16 residues. Germline assignment: CDR1 KGHDR and CDR2 SFDVKD. Losses at the gene ends were 2 bases for V and 7 bases for J; bases not matched to a gene: 6. The CDR3 DNA reads as TGTGCCACCAGTGATTCGGACAGGGGGCTTCGGAATGAGCAGTTCTTC. Encoded protein: CATSDSDRGLRNEQFF.

The chain recombines TRBV27 with TRBJ2-1, with D perhaps matching TRBD1 (5 bases). Trimming left V 2 bases short and J 4 bases short, with 12 bases between. Germline CDR1 reads MNHEY; CDR2 reads SMNVEV (reference sequence). The CDR3 sequence is 15 residues long. CDR3 sequence reads: CASSLQGLPYNEQFF. Written as DNA, the CDR3 is TGTGCCAGCAGTTTACAGGGTCTCCCTTACAATGAGCAGTTCTTC.

This clone was recorded once. V and J are TRBV5-1 and TRBJ2-3; TRBD1 matches at 8 bases. The CDR3 is made up of 15 amino acids. Trimming at V came to 5 bases and at J to 4 bases, leaving 9 bases not matched to a gene. The germline CDR1 and CDR2 sequences are SGHRS and YFSETQ. This chain's CDR3 is CASSFNRGAADTQYF. The CDR3 DNA reads TGCGCCAGCAGTTTTAACAGGGGGGCGGCAGATACGCAGTATTTT.